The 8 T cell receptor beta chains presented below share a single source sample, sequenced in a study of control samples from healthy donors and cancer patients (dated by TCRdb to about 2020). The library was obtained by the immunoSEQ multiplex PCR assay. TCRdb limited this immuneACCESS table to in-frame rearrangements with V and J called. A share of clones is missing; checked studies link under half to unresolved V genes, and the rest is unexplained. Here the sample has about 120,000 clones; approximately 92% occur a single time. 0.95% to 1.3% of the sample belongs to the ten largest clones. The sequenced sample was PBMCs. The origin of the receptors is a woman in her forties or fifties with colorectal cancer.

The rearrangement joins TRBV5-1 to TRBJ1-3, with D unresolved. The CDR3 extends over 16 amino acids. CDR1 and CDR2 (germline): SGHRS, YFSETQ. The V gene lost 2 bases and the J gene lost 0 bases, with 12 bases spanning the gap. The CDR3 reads CASSLASANSGNTIYF. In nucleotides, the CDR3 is TGCGCCAGCAGCTTAGCCTCGGCAAACTCTGGAAACACCATATATTTT.

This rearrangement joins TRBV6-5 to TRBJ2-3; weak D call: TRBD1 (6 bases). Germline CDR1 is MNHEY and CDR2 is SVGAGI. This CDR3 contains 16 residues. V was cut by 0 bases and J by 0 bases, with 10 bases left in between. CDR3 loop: CASSYSHRASTDTQYF. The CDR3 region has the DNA TGTGCCAGCAGTTACTCCCACAGGGCAAGCACAGATACGCAGTATTTT.

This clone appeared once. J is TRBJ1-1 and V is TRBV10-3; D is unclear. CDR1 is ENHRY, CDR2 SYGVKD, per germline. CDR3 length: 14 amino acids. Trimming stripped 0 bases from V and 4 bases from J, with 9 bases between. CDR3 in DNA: TGTGCCATCAGTGAGTCAGGGTCGTCCACTGAAGCTTTCTTT. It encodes CAISESGSSTEAFF.

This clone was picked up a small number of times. In DNA form, the CDR3 reads TGCGCCAGCAGCTTGGGAGTAGGGGGAAACACTGAAGCTTTCTTT. Its translation: CASSLGVGGNTEAFF. The rearrangement uses TRBV5-1 and TRBJ1-1; possibly TRBD1 for D (6 bases). V dropped 0 bases and J dropped 2 bases, with 11 bases sitting between them. The CDR3 extends over 15 amino acids. The germline CDR1 and CDR2 sequences are SGHRS and YFSETQ.

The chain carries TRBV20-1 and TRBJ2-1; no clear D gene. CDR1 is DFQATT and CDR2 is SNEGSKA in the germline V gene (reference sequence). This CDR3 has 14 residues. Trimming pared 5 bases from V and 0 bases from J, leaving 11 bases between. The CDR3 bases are TGCAGTGCTCGTGGAGCCGGCTCCTACAATGAGCAGTTCTTC. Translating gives CSARGAGSYNEQFF.

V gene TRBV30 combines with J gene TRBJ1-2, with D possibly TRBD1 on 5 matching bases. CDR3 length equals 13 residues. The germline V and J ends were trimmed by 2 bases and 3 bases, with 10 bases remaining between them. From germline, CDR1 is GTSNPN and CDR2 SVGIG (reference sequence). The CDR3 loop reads CAWSPDNYYGYTF. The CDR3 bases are TGTGCCTGGAGTCCGGACAACTACTATGGCTACACCTTC.

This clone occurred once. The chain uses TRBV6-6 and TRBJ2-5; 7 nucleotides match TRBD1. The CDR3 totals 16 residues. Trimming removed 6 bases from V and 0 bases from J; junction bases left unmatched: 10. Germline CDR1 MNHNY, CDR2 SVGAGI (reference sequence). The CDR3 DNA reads TGTGCCAGCAGACACGGACAGGCCGTGTACCAAGAGACCCAGTACTTC. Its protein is CASRHGQAVYQETQYF.

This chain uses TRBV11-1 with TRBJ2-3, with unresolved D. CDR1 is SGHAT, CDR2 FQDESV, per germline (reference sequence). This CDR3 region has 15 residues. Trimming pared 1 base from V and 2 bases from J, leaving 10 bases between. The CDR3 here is CASSLVWLPTDTQYF. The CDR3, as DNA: TGTGCCAGCAGCTTAGTTTGGCTTCCCACAGATACGCAGTATTTT.